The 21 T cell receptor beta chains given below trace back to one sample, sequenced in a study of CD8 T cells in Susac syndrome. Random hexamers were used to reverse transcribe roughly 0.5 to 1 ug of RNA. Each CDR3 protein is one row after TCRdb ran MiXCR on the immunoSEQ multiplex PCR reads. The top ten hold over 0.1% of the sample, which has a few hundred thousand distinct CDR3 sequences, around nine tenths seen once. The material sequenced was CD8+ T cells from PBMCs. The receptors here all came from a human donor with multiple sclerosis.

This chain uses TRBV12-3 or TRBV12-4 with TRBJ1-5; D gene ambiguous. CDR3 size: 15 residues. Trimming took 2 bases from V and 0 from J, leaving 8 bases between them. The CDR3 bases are TGTGCCAGCAGTTTATCCGGGCCTAGCAATCAGCCCCAGCATTTT. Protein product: CASSLSGPSNQPQHF.

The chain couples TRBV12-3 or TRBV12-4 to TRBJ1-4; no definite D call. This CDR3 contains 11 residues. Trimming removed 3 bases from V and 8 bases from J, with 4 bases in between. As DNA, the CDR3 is TGTGCCAGCAGTTTGGAGGAAAAACTGTTTTTT. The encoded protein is CASSLEEKLFF.

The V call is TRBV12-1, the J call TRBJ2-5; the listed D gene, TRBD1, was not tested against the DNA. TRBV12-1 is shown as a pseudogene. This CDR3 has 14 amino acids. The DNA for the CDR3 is TGTGCCAGCAGCTCCGGGACCTTTCCAGAGACCCAGTACTTC. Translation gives CASSSGTFPETQYF.

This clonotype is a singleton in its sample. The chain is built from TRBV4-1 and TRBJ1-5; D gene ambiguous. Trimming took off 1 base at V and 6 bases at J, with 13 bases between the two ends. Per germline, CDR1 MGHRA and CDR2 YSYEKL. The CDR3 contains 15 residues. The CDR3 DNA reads TGCGCCAGCAGCCAAGGGAGCCTGGGTCTTCAGCCCCAGCATTTT. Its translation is CASSQGSLGLQPQHF.

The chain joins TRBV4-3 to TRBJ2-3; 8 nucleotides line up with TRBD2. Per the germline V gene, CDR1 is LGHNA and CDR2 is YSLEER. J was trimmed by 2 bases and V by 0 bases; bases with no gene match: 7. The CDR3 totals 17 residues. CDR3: CASSQDQTGGYTDTQYF. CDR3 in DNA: TGCGCCAGCAGCCAAGACCAGACGGGAGGGTACACAGATACGCAGTATTTT.

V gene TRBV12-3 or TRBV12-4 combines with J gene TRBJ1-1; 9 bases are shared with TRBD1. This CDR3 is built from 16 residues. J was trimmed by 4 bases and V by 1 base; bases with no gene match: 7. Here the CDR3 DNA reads TGTGCCAGCAGTTTAGTGGGGACAGGGTTGGTCACTGAAGCTTTCTTT. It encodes CASSLVGTGLVTEAFF.

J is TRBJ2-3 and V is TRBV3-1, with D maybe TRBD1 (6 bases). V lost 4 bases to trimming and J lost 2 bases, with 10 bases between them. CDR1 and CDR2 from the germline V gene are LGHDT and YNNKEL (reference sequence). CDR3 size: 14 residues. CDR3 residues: CASSRGQTTDTQYF. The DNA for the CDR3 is TGTGCCAGCAGCCGCGGACAGACCACAGATACGCAGTATTTT.

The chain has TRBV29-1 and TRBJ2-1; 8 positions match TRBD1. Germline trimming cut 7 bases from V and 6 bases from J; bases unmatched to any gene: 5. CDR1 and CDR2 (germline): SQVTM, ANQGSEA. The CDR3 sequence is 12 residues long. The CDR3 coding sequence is TGCAGCGCGACGGACAGGGCCAATGAGCAGTTCTTC. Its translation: CSATDRANEQFF.

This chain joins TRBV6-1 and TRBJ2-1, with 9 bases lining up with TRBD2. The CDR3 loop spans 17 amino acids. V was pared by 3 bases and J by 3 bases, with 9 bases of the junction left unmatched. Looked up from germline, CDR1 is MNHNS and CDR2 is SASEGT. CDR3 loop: CASSELRGGSLYNEQFF. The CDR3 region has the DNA TGTGCCAGCAGTGAGTTGCGGGGGGGTTCCCTCTACAATGAGCAGTTCTTC.

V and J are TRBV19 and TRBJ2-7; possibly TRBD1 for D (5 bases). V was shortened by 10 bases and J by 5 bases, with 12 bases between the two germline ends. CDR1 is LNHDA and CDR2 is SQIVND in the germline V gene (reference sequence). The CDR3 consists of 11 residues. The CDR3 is CATLWGNEQYF. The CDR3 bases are TGTGCCACCCTATGGGGCAACGAGCAGTACTTC.

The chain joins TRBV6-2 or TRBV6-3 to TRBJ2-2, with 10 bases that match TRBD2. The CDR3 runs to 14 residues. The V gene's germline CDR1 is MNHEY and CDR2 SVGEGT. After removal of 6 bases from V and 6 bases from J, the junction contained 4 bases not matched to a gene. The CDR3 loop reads CASRVGLAAGELFF. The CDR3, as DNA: TGTGCCAGCAGGGTCGGACTAGCGGCCGGGGAGCTGTTTTTT.

The CDR3 region is CAISESGGGYNEQFF. The CDR3 region has the DNA TGTGCCATCAGTGAGTCTGGCGGGGGATACAATGAGCAGTTCTTC. This chain uses TRBV10-3 with TRBJ2-1, with 7 bases lining up with TRBD2. The length of the CDR3 is 15 residues. Trimming at V came to 0 bases and at J to 4 bases, leaving 3 bases not matched to a gene. CDR1 is ENHRY, CDR2 SYGVKD, per germline.

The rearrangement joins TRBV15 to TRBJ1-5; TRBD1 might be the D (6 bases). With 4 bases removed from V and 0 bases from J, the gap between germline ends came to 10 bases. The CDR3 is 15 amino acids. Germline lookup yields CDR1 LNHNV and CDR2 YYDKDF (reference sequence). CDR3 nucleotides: TGTGCCACCAGCACGGGACAAACTAGCAATCAGCCCCAGCATTTT. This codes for CATSTGQTSNQPQHF.

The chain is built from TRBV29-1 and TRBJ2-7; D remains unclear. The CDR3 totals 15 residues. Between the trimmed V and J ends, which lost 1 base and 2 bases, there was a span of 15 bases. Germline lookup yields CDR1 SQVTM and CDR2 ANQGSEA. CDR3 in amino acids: CSVEVGSVFTYEQYF. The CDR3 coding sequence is TGCAGCGTTGAAGTAGGGTCAGTTTTTACCTACGAGCAGTACTTC.

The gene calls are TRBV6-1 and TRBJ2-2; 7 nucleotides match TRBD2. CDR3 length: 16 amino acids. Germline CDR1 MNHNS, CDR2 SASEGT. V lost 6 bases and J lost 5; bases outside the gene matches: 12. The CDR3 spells CASSARGGSLTGELFF. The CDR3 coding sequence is TGTGCCAGCAGCGCCCGGGGCGGGAGTCTAACCGGGGAGCTGTTTTTT.

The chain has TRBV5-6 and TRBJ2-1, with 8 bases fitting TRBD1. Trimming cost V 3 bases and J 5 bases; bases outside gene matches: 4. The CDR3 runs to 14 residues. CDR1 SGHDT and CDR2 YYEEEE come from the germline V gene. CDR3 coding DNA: TGTGCCAGCAGCTATGGGACAGGAGACAATGAGCAGTTCTTC. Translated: CASSYGTGDNEQFF.

CDR3 amino acids: CASSPTGQGGKNIQYF. The CDR3 nucleotides read TGTGCCAGCAGCCCAACGGGACAGGGAGGCAAAAACATTCAGTACTTC. This chain joins TRBV13 and TRBJ2-4, with TRBD1 identical over 9 bases. Germline CDR1 reads PRHDT; CDR2 reads FYEKMQ (reference sequence). The CDR3 loop spans 16 amino acids. Trimming took 5 bases from V and 3 from J; bases not matched to a gene: 8.

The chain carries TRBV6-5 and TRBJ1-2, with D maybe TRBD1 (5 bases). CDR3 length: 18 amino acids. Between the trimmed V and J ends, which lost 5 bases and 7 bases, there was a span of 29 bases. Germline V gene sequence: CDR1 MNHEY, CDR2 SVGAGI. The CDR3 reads CASSTLKIRGTPSRGYTF. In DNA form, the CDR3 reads TGTGCCAGCAGTACTCTCAAGATTCGCGGGACTCCTAGTCGTGGCTACACCTTC.

In nucleotides, the CDR3 is TGTGCCAGCAGCGCTGACCCGTACTCTGGAAACACCATATATTTT. Translated: CASSADPYSGNTIYF. This chain joins TRBV9 and TRBJ1-3; no definite D call. The CDR3 is made up of 15 amino acids. The V end was cut by 3 bases, the J end by 0 bases, with 10 bases between. Germline CDR1 and CDR2: SGDLS and YYNGEE.

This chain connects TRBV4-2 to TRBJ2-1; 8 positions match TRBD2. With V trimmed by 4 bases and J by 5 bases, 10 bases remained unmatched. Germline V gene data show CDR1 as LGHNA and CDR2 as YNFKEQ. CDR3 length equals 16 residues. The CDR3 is CASSPLTGGPHNEQFF. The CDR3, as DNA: TGTGCCAGCAGCCCTCTGACGGGAGGGCCTCACAATGAGCAGTTCTTC.

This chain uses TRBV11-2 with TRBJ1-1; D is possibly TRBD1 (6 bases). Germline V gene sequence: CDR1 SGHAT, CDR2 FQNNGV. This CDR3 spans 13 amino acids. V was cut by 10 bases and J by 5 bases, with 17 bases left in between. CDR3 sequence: CATYRGGQTEAFF. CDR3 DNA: TGTGCCACCTATAGAGGGGGGCAAACTGAAGCTTTCTTT.